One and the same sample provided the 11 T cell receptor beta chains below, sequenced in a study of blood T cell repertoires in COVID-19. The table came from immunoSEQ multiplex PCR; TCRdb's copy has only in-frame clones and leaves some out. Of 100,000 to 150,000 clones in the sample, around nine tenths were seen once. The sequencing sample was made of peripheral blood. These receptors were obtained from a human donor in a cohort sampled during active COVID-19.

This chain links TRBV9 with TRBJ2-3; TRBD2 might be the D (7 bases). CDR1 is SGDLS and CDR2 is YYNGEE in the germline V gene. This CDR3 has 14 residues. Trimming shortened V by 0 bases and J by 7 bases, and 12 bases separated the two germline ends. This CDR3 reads CASSVGGGRNTQYF. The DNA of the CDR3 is TGTGCCAGCAGCGTAGGGGGGGGCAGGAATACGCAGTATTTT.

CDR3 loop: CASSLSWRSQPQHF. The CDR3 DNA sequence: TGTGCCAGCAGCTTAAGTTGGAGGTCTCAGCCCCAGCATTTT. This chain uses TRBV7-8 with TRBJ1-5; D unclear. Germline V gene sequence: CDR1 SGHVS, CDR2 FQNEAQ. V dropped 2 bases and J dropped 6 bases, with 11 bases sitting between them. The CDR3 has 14 residues.

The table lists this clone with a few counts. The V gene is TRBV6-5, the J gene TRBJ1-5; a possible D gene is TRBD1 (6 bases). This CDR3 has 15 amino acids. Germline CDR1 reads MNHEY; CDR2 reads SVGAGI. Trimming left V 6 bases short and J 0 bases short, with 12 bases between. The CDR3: CASSRQGYSNQPQHF. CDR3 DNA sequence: TGTGCCAGCAGCCGGCAGGGGTATAGCAATCAGCCCCAGCATTTT.

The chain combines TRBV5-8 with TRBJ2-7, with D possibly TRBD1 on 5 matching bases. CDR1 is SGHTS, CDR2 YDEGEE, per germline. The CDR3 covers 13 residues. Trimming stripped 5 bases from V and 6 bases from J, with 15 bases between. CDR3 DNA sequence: TGTGCCAGCAGTCTTCAGGGATCCAGCGAGCAGTACTTC. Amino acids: CASSLQGSSEQYF.

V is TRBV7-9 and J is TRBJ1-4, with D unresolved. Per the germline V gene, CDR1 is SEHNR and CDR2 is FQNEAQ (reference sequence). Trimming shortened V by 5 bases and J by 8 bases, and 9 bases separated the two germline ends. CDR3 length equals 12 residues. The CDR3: CASSAPGEKLFF. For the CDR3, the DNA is TGTGCCAGCAGCGCCCCGGGAGAAAAACTGTTTTTT.

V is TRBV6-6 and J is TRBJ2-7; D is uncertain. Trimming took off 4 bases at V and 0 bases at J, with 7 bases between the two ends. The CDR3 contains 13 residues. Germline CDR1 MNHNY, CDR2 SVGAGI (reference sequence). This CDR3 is CASSLPSSYEQYF. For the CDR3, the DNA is TGTGCCAGCAGTTTGCCCAGCTCCTACGAGCAGTACTTC.

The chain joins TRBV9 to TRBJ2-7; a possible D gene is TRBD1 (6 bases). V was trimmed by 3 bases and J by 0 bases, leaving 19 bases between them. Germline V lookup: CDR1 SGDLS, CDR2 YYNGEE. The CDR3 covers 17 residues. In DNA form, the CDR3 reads TGTGCCAGCAGCGGAACTGCTGCCGGGACAAGCTCCTACGAGCAGTACTTC. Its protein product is CASSGTAAGTSSYEQYF.

The CDR3 DNA reads as TGTGCCATCAGTGGCTGGGCCCCCAACACCGGGGAGCTGTTTTTT. This codes for CAISGWAPNTGELFF. V is TRBV10-3 and J is TRBJ2-2; the D is unclear. The CDR3 consists of 15 residues. Trimming took off 4 bases at V and 2 bases at J, with 11 bases between the two ends. Germline values: CDR1 ENHRY, CDR2 SYGVKD.

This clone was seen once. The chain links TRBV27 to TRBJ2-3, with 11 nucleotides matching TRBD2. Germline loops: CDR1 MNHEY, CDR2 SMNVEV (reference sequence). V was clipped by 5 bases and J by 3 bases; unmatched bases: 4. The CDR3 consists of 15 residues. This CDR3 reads CASSRLAGLTDTQYF. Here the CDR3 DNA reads TGTGCCAGCAGTAGACTAGCGGGATTAACAGATACGCAGTATTTT.

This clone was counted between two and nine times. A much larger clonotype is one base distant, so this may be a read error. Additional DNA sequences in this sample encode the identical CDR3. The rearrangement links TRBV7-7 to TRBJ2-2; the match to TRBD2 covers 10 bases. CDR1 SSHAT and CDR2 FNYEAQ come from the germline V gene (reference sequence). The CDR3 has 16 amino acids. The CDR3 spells CASSSTGTSVTGELFF. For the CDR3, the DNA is TGTGCTAGCAGCTCCACCGGGACTAGCGTAACCGGGGAGCTGTTTTTT.

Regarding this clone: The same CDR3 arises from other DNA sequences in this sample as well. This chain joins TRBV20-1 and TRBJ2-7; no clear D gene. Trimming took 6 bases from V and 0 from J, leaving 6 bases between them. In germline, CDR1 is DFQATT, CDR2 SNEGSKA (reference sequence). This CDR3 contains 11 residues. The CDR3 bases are TGCAGTGCCCTGGCCTCCTACGAGCAGTACTTC. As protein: CSALASYEQYF.